The entry that follows covers one T cell receptor (beta chain) sequence. Its antigen is not identified. The PCR contained 60 Vbeta and 13 Jbeta primers. The data were produced by immunoSEQ multiplex PCR, yet TCRdb's version contains in-frame clones alone and is incomplete. Of almost 80,000 clones detected, 67% appear once; the ten largest clones hold approximately 7%. This sample is drawn from a study of cytomegalovirus exposure and HLA in healthy donors. The wider study: From HLA-typed donors, an early data release held around 80 million unique TCRs. Notes on the study in general: Segments of the TCR beta V type were, in most cases, productive about 87% or about 30% of the time in an earlier analysis.

In germline, CDR1 is SGHAT, CDR2 FQNNGV. The CDR3 has 12 amino acids. Trimming took 4 bases from V and 4 from J; bases not matched to a gene: 0. The V gene is TRBV11-2, the J gene TRBJ2-5; 7 bases map to TRBD2. The TCR comes from a woman in her 50s in good health and CMV-seropositive. Specimen: PBMCs. For the CDR3, the DNA is TGTGCCAGCAGCTGGGGGGGAGAGACCCAGTACTTC. Amino acids: CASSWGGETQYF. The full variable domain, rest sourced from reference TRBV11-2 and TRBJ2-5, is EAGVAQSPRYKIIEKRQSVAFWCNPISGHATLYWYQQILGQGPKLLIQFQNNGVVDDSQLPKDRFSAERLKGVDSTLKIQPAKLEDSAVYLCASSWGGETQYFGPGTRLLVL.